This is a list of T cell receptor beta chains from one sample in a study of cytomegalovirus exposure and HLA in healthy donors. Data came from immunoSEQ multiplex PCR; TCRdb stores just in-frame clones and leaves some out. The data hold approximately 100,000 clones, with 75% observed a single time. What was sequenced was PBMCs. The receptors stem from a male donor in good health and CMV-seropositive. Each CDR3 is given with its conserved first and last residue. Each record gives: V gene, J gene, clone size, D gene, CDR3 DNA, CDR3 protein. A D gene is named only where the DNA matches it firmly. A clone size is listed for some rows: how often the clone was seen (once, few, many), or a class if it is expanded.

>TRBV18|TRBJ1-5|.|.
TGTGCCAGCTCACCGGGACATTTTGGCAATCAGCCCCAGCATTTT
CASSPGHFGNQPQHF
>TRBV6-5|TRBJ2-5|.|TRBD1
TGTGCCAGCAGTAAAGACAGGGGTGAGACCCAGTACTTC
CASSKDRGETQYF
>TRBV6-5|TRBJ1-5|.|.
TGTGCCAGCAGTCGAACTCAGGGAGGAAATCAGCCCCAGCATTTT
CASSRTQGGNQPQHF
>TRBV5-1|TRBJ1-2|.|TRBD1
TGCGCCAGCAGCCTGACAGGGCGCTATGGCTACACCTTC
CASSLTGRYGYTF
>TRBV2|TRBJ2-7|.|.
TGTGCCAGCTACGGGTTGGCGGGACCTGAGCAGTACTTC
CASYGLAGPEQYF
>TRBV7-9|TRBJ2-7|.|.
TGTGCCAGCAGTCCGCCGGGAGCCGCCTCCTACGAGCAGTACTTC
CASSPPGAASYEQYF
>TRBV5-1|TRBJ2-1|.|TRBD2
TGCGCCAGCAGCTTGGTCGGGGGGGGTAATGAGCAGTTCTTC
CASSLVGGGNEQFF
>TRBV5-4|TRBJ2-2|.|TRBD2
TGTGCCAGCAGCGAGAAGCGGGGGGGAGACACCGGGGAGCTGTTTTTT
CASSEKRGGDTGELFF
>TRBV27|TRBJ2-7|.|TRBD1
TGTGCCAGCAGCCCCGCATCTAAAACACAGGGGAACGAGCAGTACTTC
CASSPASKTQGNEQYF
>TRBV7-8|TRBJ2-3|.|.
TGTGCCAGCAGCGCAGGGGTGCGGACAGATACGCAGTATTTT
CASSAGVRTDTQYF
>TRBV25-1|TRBJ2-5|.|TRBD2
TGTGCCAGCAGTGAACCGGGAGGTTATGAAGAGACCCAGTACTTC
CASSEPGGYEETQYF
>TRBV7-9|TRBJ2-7|.|.
TGTGCCAGCAGCACCCCAGGGGGGATCTACGAGCAGTACTTC
CASSTPGGIYEQYF
>TRBV5-4|TRBJ2-7|.|.
TGTGCCAGCAGCTTGGGGAGGCAGTACGAGCAGTACTTC
CASSLGRQYEQYF
>TRBV15|TRBJ2-5|.|TRBD2
TGTGCCACCAGCAGAGTTCTGGGGAGACTAGCGGATCGAGAGACCCAGTACTTC
CATSRVLGRLADRETQYF
>TRBV6-1|TRBJ2-3|.|TRBD1
TGTGCCAGCAGTGAACTAGCAGGGGGCATGAAAGATACGCAGTATTTT
CASSELAGGMKDTQYF
>TRBV7-2|TRBJ1-5|.|.
TGTGCCAGCAGCTTAGTCGGACAGAAATCCAATCAGCCCCAGCATTTT
CASSLVGQKSNQPQHF
>TRBV4-2|TRBJ1-5|.|TRBD1
TGTGCCAGCAGCCAGCCGGACAGGGGGCAAGATCAGCCCCAGCATTTT
CASSQPDRGQDQPQHF
>TRBV4-1|TRBJ2-1|.|.
TGCGCCAGCAGCCTCGACCCTGGTGGCAGGCTGAGCCGCAATGAGCAGTTCTTC
CASSLDPGGRLSRNEQFF
>TRBV27|TRBJ2-1|.|TRBD2
TGTGCCAGCAGACCCACGGCGAGACTAGCGACAAAAAGCTCCTACAATGAGCAGTTCTTC
CASRPTARLATKSSYNEQFF
>TRBV2|TRBJ2-7|.|.
TGTGCCAGCCTCCTCGAACCCCGGGGGGCCCTAGGCGAGCAGTACTTC
CASLLEPRGALGEQYF
>TRBV6-1|TRBJ2-7|.|.
TGTGCCAGCAGTGAGGGGCAGTGGGGCTCCTACGAGCAGTACTTC
CASSEGQWGSYEQYF
>TRBV5-5|TRBJ1-6|.|TRBD1
TGTGCCAGCAGCGAAGGACCGGGACAGGGGGCCTCACCCCTCCACTTT
CASSEGPGQGASPLHF
>TRBV6-5|TRBJ2-7|few|.
TGTGCCAGCAGCCCTTTCGGACTTGACGAGCAGTACTTC
CASSPFGLDEQYF
>TRBV5-4|TRBJ2-1|few|TRBD2
TGTGCCAGCAGCTTGAATTCGGTAGCGGGGGGCTCCTACAATGAGCAGTTCTTC
CASSLNSVAGGSYNEQFF
>TRBV6-5|TRBJ2-7|.|.
TGTGCCAGCAGTCTAAGAGGACAAACCCACTACGAGCAGTACTTC
CASSLRGQTHYEQYF
>TRBV2|TRBJ1-1|.|.
TGTGCCAGCCGGACGGTGAGAGAGGGTCCCACTGAAGCTTTCTTT
CASRTVREGPTEAFF
>TRBV30|TRBJ2-1|.|TRBD2
TGTGCCTGGTGTCCTAGCGGGAGTGAGAATGAGCAGTTCTTC
CAWCPSGSENEQFF
>TRBV30|TRBJ1-2|once|.
TGTGCCTGGAGTGACTTACAGGGCTCGACCTTC
CAWSDLQGSTF
>TRBV10-1|TRBJ2-7|.|.
TGCGCCAGCAGGCTTCCGGGACTTTGGGGTTACGAGCAGTACTTC
CASRLPGLWGYEQYF
>TRBV27|TRBJ2-7|.|TRBD1
TGTGCCAGCAGCCCGATGACAGGGGTCTACGAGCAGTACTTC
CASSPMTGVYEQYF
>TRBV28|TRBJ2-5|.|TRBD1
TGTGCCAGCAGTCGGGCAGGGGGCCTTAAGACCCAGTACTTC
CASSRAGGLKTQYF
>TRBV30|TRBJ2-7|.|TRBD2
TGTGCCTGGAGTGGGACTAGCGGAAAATACGAGCAGTACTTC
CAWSGTSGKYEQYF
>TRBV27|TRBJ2-5|.|.
TGTGCCAGCATCCCAAAATATTCGAGCGGAACCCAAGAGACCCAGTACTTC
CASIPKYSSGTQETQYF
>TRBV7-3|TRBJ1-6|few|.
TGTGCCAGCAGCTTAAATTCCCCCCCTCAGCCCCTCCACTTT
CASSLNSPPQPLHF
>TRBV28|TRBJ1-5|.|TRBD1
TGTGCCAGCAGTTTGGGACAGGGGCGACAGCCCCAGCATTTT
CASSLGQGRQPQHF
>TRBV6-6|TRBJ2-2|once|TRBD2
TGTGCCAGCAGTTACTTTTCGGGGGGACTTACCGGGGAGCTGTTTTTT
CASSYFSGGLTGELFF
>TRBV5-4|TRBJ2-7|.|TRBD1
TGTGCCAGCAGCTGGGACAGACGTAGCTACGAGCAGTACTTC
CASSWDRRSYEQYF
>TRBV5-6|TRBJ2-5|.|TRBD2
TGTGCCAGCAGCTCCAGGACTAGCGGCCAAGAGACCCAGTACTTC
CASSSRTSGQETQYF
>TRBV9|TRBJ2-7|.|.
TGTGCCAGCAGCTGGACAGATACTCCTTCCTACGAGCAGTACTTC
CASSWTDTPSYEQYF
>TRBV4-2|TRBJ2-5|few|.
TGTGCCAGCAGCCAAGATGGACAGAGACAAGAGACCCAGTACTTC
CASSQDGQRQETQYF
>TRBV29-1|TRBJ2-4|once|.
TGCAGCGTTGTTCTGACCCCGGACAGAGCCAAAAACATTCAGTACTTC
CSVVLTPDRAKNIQYF
>TRBV4-2|TRBJ2-7|once|TRBD1
TGTGCCAGCAGCCAAGATACCCGGGACAGGGAATACGAGCAGTACTTC
CASSQDTRDREYEQYF